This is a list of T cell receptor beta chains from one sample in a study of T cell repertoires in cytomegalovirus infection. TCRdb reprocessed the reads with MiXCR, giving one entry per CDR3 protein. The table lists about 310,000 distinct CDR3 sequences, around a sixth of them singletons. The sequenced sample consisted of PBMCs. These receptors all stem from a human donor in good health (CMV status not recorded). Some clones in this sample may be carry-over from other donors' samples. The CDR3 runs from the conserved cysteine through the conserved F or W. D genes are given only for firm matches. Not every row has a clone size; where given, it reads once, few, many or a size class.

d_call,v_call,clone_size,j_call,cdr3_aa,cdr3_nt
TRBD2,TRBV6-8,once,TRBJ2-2,CASSYSQLAGATGAGELFF,TGTGCCAGCAGTTACAGTCAGCTAGCGGGGGCCACCGGGGCCGGGGAGCTGTTTTTT
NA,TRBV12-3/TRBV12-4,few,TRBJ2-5,CASSAGFEMGAQYF,TGTGCCAGCAGCGCAGGGTTTGAAATGGGGGCCCAGTACTTC
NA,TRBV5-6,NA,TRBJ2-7,CASSLRVSGWDEQYF,TGTGCCAGCAGCTTGCGGGTGAGCGGATGGGACGAGCAGTACTTC
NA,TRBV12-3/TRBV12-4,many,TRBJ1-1,CASSFYGTGEAFF,TGTGCCAGCAGTTTTTACGGTACAGGTGAAGCTTTCTTT
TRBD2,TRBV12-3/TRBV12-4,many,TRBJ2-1,CASRYAGTSGANEQFF,TGTGCCAGCAGATACGCGGGGACTAGCGGAGCAAATGAGCAGTTCTTC
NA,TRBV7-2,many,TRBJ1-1,CASSLSSPMNTEAFF,TGTGCCAGCAGCTTATCCTCACCGATGAACACTGAAGCTTTCTTT
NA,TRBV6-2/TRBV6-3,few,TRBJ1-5,CASSSTGNQPQHF,TGTGCCAGCAGCTCCACAGGGAATCAGCCCCAGCATTTT
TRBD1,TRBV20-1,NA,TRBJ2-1,CSATKPLDRGLYNEQFF,TGCAGTGCTACCAAACCCCTGGACAGGGGGCTATACAATGAGCAGTTCTTC
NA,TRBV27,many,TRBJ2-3,CASSSPLRGNRADTQYF,TGTGCCAGCAGTTCACCCCTTCGGGGTAACAGGGCAGATACGCAGTATTTT
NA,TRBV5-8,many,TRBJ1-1,CASRLKQGTYTEAFF,TGTGCCAGCAGACTTAAGCAGGGGACCTACACTGAAGCTTTCTTT
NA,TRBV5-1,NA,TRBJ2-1,CASSLSEQGSNEQFF,TGCGCCAGCAGCTTGTCCGAACAGGGCAGCAATGAGCAGTTCTTC
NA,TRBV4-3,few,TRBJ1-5,CASSQEIAGPQHF,TGCGCCAGCAGCCAAGAGATAGCGGGGCCCCAGCATTTT
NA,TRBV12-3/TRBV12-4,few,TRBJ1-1,CASSRFENTEAFF,TGTGCCAGCAGTCGGTTCGAGAACACTGAAGCTTTCTTT
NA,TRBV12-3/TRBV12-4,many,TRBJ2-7,CASRGGSYEQYF,TGTGCCAGCAGGGGCGGTTCATACGAGCAGTACTTC
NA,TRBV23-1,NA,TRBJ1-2,CASTLGRMVYGYTF,TGCGCCAGCACCCTAGGACGGATGGTCTATGGCTACACCTTC
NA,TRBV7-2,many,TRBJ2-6,CASTLRQDSSGANVLTF,TGTGCCAGCACCTTAAGACAGGACAGCTCTGGGGCCAACGTCCTGACTTTC
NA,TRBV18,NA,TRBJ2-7,CASSLQVQAVEQYF,TGTGCCAGCTCATTGCAGGTCCAGGCTGTCGAGCAGTACTTC
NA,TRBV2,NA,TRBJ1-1,CASSERRVSNLNTEAFF,TGTGCCAGCAGTGAGCGCAGGGTCTCGAATCTGAACACTGAAGCTTTCTTT
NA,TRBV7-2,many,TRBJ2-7,CASSFPRTDSGSYEQYF,TGTGCCAGCAGCTTCCCTAGGACAGACTCGGGCTCCTACGAGCAGTACTTC